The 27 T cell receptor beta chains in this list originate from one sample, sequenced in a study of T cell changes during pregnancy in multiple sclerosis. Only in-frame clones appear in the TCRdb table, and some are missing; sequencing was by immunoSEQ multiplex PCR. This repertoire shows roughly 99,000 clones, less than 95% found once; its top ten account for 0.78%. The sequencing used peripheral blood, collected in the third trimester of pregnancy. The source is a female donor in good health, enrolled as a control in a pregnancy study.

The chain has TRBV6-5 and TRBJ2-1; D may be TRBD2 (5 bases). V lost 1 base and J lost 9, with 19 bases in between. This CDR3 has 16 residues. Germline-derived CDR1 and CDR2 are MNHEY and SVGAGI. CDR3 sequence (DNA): TGTGCCAGCAGTTACTTGGCGGGTCCTCCCCCGACTGAGCAGTTCTTC. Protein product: CASSYLAGPPPTEQFF.

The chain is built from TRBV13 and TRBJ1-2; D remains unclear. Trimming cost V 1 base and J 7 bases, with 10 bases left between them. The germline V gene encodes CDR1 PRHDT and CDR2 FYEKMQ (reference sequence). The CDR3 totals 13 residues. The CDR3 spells CASSLDKSSGYTF. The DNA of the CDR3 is TGTGCCAGCAGCTTAGATAAAAGCTCTGGCTACACCTTC.

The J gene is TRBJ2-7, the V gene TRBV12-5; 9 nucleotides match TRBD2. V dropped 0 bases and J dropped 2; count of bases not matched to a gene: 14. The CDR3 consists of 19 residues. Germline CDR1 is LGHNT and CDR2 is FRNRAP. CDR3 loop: CASGLVLRGLAGRTYEQYF. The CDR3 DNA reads TGTGCTAGTGGTTTGGTTCTTCGGGGGCTAGCGGGGAGAACCTACGAGCAGTACTTC.

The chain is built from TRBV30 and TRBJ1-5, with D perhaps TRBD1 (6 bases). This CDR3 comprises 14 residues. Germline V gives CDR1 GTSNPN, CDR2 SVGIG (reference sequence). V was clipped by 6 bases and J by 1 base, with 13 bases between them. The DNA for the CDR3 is TGTGCCTGTTCTACGAGGGGGAGCAATCAGCCCCAGCATTTT. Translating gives CACSTRGSNQPQHF.

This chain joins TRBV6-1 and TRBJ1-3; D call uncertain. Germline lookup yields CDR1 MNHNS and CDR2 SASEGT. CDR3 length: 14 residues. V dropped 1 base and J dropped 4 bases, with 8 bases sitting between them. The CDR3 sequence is CASSEGAGGNTIYF. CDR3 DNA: TGTGCCAGCAGTGAAGGGGCAGGAGGAAACACCATATATTTT.

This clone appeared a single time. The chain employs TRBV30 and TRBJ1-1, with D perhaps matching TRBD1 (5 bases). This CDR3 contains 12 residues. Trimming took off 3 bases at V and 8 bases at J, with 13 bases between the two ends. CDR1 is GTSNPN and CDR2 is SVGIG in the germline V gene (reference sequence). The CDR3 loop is CAWSADSPEAFF. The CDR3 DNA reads TGTGCCTGGAGCGCTGACAGCCCAGAAGCTTTCTTT.

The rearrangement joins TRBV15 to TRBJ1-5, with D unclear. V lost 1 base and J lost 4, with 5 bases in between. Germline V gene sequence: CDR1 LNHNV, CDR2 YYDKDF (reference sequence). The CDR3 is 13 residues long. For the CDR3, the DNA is TGTGCCACCAGCAGAGGCCGGAATCAGCCCCAGCATTTT. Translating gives CATSRGRNQPQHF.

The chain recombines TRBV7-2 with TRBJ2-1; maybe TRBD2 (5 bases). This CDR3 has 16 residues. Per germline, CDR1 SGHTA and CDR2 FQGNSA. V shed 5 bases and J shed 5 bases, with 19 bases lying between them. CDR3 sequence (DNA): TGTGCCAGCAGCAGCAGTAGGACTCATGGGAACAATGAGCAGTTCTTC. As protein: CASSSSRTHGNNEQFF.

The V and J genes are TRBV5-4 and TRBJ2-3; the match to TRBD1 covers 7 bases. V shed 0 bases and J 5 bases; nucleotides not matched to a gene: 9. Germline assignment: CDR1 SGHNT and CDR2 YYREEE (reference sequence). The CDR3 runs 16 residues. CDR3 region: CASSLDVGGSRDTQYF. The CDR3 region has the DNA TGTGCCAGCAGCTTGGACGTAGGGGGCTCGAGAGATACGCAGTATTTT.

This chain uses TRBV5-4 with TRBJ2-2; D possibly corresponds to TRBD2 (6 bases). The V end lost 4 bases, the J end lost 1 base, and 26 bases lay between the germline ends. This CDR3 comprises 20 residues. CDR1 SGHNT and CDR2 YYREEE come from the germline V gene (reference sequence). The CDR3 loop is CASSPGPGVGDFGNTGELFF. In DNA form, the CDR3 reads TGTGCCAGCAGCCCCGGACCGGGAGTTGGAGATTTTGGGAACACCGGGGAGCTGTTTTTT.

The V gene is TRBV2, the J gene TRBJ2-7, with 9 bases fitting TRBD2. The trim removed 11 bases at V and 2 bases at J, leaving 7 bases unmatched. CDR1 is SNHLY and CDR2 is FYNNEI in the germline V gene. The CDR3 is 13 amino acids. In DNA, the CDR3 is TGTGCCGGGGGTCGGACTAGCGCCTACGAGCAGTACTTC. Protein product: CAGGRTSAYEQYF.

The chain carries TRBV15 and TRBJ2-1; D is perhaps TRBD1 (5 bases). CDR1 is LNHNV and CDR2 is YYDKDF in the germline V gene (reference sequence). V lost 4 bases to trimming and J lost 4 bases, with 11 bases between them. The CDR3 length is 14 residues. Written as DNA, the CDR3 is TGTGCCACCAGCATTGACAGACTGTACAATGAGCAGTTCTTC. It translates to CATSIDRLYNEQFF.

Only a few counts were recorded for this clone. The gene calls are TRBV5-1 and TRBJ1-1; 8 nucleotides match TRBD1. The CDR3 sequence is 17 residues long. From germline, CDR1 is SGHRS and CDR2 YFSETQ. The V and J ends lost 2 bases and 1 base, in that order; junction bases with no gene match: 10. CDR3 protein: CASSFMRDRRANTEAFF. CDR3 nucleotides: TGCGCCAGCAGCTTTATGCGGGACAGGAGGGCGAACACTGAAGCTTTCTTT.

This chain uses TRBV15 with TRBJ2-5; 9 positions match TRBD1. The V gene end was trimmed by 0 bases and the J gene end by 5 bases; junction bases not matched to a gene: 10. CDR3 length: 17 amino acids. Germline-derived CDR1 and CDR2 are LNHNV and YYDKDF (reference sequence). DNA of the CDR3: TGTGCCACCAGCAGAGATTGGGAGGGACAGGGATCGGAGACCCAGTACTTC. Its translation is CATSRDWEGQGSETQYF. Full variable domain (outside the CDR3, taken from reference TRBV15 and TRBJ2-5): DAMVIQNPRYQVTQFGKPVTLSCSQTLNHNVMYWYQQKSSQAPKLLFHYYDKDFNNEADTPDNFQSRRPNTSFCFLDIRSPGLGDTAMYLCATSRDWEGQGSETQYFGPGTRLLVL.

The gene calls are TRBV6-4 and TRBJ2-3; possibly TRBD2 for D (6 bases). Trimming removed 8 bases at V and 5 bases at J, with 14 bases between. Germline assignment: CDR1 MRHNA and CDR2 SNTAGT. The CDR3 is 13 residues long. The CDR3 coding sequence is TGTGCCAGCGCCAGGCGGGGCCAAGATACGCAGTATTTT. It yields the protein CASARRGQDTQYF.

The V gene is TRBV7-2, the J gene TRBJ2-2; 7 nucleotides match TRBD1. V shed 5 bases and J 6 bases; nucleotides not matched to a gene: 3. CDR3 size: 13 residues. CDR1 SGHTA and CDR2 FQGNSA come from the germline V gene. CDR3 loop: CASSRGTAGELFF. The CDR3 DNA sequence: TGTGCCAGCAGCAGAGGGACAGCCGGGGAGCTGTTTTTT.

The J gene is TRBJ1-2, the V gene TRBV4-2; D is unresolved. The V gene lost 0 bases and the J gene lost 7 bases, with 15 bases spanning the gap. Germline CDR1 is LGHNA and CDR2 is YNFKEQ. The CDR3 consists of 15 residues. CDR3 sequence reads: CASSQDHPKGVGYTF. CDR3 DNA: TGTGCCAGCAGCCAAGACCACCCGAAAGGAGTTGGCTACACCTTC.

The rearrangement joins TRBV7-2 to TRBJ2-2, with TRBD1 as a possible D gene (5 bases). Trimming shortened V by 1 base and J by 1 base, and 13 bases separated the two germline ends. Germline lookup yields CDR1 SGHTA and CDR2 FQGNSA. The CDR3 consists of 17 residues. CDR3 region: CASSLVAGLGNTGELFF. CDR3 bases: TGTGCCAGCAGCTTAGTGGCAGGGTTAGGGAACACCGGGGAGCTGTTTTTT.

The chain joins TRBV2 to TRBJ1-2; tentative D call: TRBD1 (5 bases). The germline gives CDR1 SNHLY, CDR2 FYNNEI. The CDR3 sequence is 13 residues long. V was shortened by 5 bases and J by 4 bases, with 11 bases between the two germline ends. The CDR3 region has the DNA TGTGCCAGCAGTCGGAGGGGTCCCTATGGCTACACCTTC. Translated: CASSRRGPYGYTF.

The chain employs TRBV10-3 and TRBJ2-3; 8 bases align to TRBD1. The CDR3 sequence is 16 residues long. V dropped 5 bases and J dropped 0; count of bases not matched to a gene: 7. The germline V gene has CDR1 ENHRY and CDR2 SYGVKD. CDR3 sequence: CAISMMQGASTDTQYF. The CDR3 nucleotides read TGTGCCATCAGTATGATGCAGGGGGCGAGCACAGATACGCAGTATTTT.

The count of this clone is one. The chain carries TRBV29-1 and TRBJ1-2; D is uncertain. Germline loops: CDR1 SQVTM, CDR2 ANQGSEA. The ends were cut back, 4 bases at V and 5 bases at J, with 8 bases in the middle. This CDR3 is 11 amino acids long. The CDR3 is CSVARRYGYTF. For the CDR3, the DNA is TGCAGCGTTGCCAGAAGATATGGCTACACCTTC. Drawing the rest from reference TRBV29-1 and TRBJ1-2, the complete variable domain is SAVISQKPSRDICQRGTSLTIQCQVDSQVTMMFWYRQQPGQSLTLIATANQGSEATYESGFVIDKFPISRPNLTFSTLTVSNMSPEDSSIYLCSVARRYGYTFGSGTRLTVV.

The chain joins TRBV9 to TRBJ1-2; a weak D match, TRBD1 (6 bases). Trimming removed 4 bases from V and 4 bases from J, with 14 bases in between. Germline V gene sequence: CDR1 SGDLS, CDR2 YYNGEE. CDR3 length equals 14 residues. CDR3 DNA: TGTGCCAGCAGCTTAGGGGGGAGGCTCTATGGCTACACCTTC. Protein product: CASSLGGRLYGYTF.

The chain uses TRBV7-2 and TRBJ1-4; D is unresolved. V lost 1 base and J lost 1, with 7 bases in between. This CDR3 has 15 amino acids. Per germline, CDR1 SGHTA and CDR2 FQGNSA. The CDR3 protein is CASSLVAVTNEKLFF. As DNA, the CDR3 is TGTGCCAGCAGCTTAGTTGCGGTAACTAATGAAAAACTGTTTTTT.

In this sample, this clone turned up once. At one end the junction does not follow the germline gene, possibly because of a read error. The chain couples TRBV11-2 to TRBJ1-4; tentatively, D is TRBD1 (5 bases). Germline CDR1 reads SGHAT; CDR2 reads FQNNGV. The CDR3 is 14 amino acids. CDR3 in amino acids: CASSIDRLNEKLFF. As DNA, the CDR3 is TGTGCCAGCAGCATAGACAGACTTAATGAAAAACTGTTTTTT.

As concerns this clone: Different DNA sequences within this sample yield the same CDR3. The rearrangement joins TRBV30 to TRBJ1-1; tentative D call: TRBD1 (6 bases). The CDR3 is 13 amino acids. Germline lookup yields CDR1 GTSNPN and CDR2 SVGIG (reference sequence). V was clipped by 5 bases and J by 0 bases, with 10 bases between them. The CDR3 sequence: CAWSTGMNTEAFF. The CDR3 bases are TGTGCCTGGTCTACAGGGATGAACACTGAAGCTTTCTTT.

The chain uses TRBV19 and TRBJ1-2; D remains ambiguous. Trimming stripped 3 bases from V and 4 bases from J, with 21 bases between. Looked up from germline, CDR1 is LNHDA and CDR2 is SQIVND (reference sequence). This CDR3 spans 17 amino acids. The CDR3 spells CASSMGWGGQAIYGYTF. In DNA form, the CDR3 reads TGTGCCAGTAGTATGGGATGGGGAGGGCAGGCCATCTATGGCTACACCTTC.

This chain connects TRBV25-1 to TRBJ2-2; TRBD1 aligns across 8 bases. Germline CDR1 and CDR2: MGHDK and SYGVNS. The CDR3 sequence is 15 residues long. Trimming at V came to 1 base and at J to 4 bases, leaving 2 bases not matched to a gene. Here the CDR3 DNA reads TGTGCCAGCAGTGAATGGGGACAGGTCACCGGGGAGCTGTTTTTT. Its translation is CASSEWGQVTGELFF.